A single sample gave rise to the 13 T cell receptor beta chains below, sequenced in a study of post-analysis software for immune sequencing data. General study results and limits: Included in a set of about five TRBV segments more frequent in patients than controls were TRBV5-6, TRBV5-1 and TRBV20-1.

No antigen has been identified for these receptors. Every TCR beta cDNA library bore unique molecular identifiers. Each CDR3 protein is one row after TCRdb ran MiXCR on the PCR reads. This sample has around 400,000 distinct CDR3 sequences, with approximately 37% found just once. The specimen was blood. These receptors were taken from a girl aged 2-15 years with multiple sclerosis.

The rearrangement links TRBV20-1 to TRBJ1-2; D possibly corresponds to TRBD1 (6 bases). V shed 6 bases and J shed 8 bases, with 19 bases lying between them. Germline loops: CDR1 DFQATT, CDR2 SNEGSKA (reference sequence). CDR3 length equals 13 residues. The CDR3 spells CSALRGGAEGYTF. For the CDR3, the DNA is TGCAGTGCCCTTAGAGGGGGGGCTGAAGGCTACACCTTC.

V is TRBV9 and J is TRBJ2-7; D is possibly TRBD2 (6 bases). The V gene lost 0 bases and the J gene lost 2 bases, with 12 bases spanning the gap. CDR1 and CDR2 from the germline V gene are SGDLS and YYNGEE. The CDR3 consists of 15 residues. The chain's CDR3 is CASSVEGGGAYEQYF. CDR3 coding DNA: TGTGCCAGCAGCGTAGAGGGCGGCGGGGCCTACGAGCAGTACTTC. Drawing the rest from reference TRBV9 and TRBJ2-7, the complete variable domain is DSGVTQTPKHLITATGQRVTLRCSPRSGDLSVYWYQQSLDQGLQFLIQYYNGEERAKGNILERFSAQQFPDLHSELNLSSLELGDSALYFCASSVEGGGAYEQYFGPGTRLTVT.

This clonotype was observed many times. The junction departs from germline at one end; a sequencing error may be responsible. The rearrangement joins TRBV7-2 to TRBJ2-5; no reliable D call. CDR1 and CDR2 from the germline V gene are SGHTA and FQGNSA. The CDR3 sequence is 11 residues long. CDR3 sequence: CASSFRETQYF. The CDR3 DNA sequence: TGCGCCAGCAGCTTCCGAGAGACCCAGTACTTC.

This clonotype was detected only a few times. The CDR3 nucleotides read TGCAGCGTGGGACTATTGAGAAATCAGCCCCAGCATTTT. Protein product: CSVGLLRNQPQHF. The chain recombines TRBV29-1 with TRBJ1-5, with a tentative D call TRBD1 (5 bases). V shed 6 bases and J shed 4 bases, with 13 bases lying between them. Germline V gene lookup returns CDR1 SQVTM and CDR2 ANQGSEA. The CDR3 extends over 13 amino acids. The variable domain in full, completed from reference TRBV29-1 and TRBJ1-5, reads SAVISQKPSRDICQRGTSLTIQCQVDSQVTMMFWYRQQPGQSLTLIATANQGSEATYESGFVIDKFPISRPNLTFSTLTVSNMSPEDSSIYLCSVGLLRNQPQHFGDGTRLSIL.

This clonotype has only a few counts. The chain is built from TRBV6-5 and TRBJ1-5; possibly TRBD1 for D (6 bases). The CDR3 runs 15 residues. Per the germline V gene, CDR1 is MNHEY and CDR2 is SVGAGI. Deletions cut 0 bases from V and 7 bases from J, with 13 bases between. The CDR3 DNA reads TGTGCCAGCAGTTACTCGTACAGGGTCGGGCAGCCCCAGCATTTT. Its translation: CASSYSYRVGQPQHF.

The chain's CDR3 is CASSQPEEGGNEQFF. Here the CDR3 DNA reads TGCGCCAGCAGCCAGCCCGAGGAGGGAGGCAATGAGCAGTTCTTC. The V call is TRBV4-1, the J call TRBJ2-1; D may be TRBD2 (6 bases). CDR1 and CDR2 (germline): MGHRA, YSYEKL. Between the trimmed V and J ends, which lost 3 bases and 6 bases, there was a span of 15 bases. CDR3 length: 15 residues.

The rearrangement joins TRBV15 to TRBJ2-1, with 7 bases lining up with TRBD2. This CDR3 comprises 12 residues. The V gene's germline CDR1 is LNHNV and CDR2 YYDKDF (reference sequence). V lost 0 bases, J lost 12 bases, and 2 bases stayed unmatched. CDR3 sequence (DNA): TGTGCCACCAGCAGAGATACGGGAGGGCAGTTCTTC. Translated, it gives CATSRDTGGQFF.

This clonotype occurred a few times. The gene calls are TRBV6-6 and TRBJ1-2; the D gene is possibly TRBD1 (6 bases). CDR3 length: 13 residues. In germline, CDR1 is MNHNY, CDR2 SVGAGI (reference sequence). V lost 6 bases, J lost 7 bases, and 15 bases lay in between. CDR3 in amino acids: CASRQGNPGGYTF. Here the CDR3 DNA reads TGTGCCAGCAGACAGGGTAACCCAGGTGGCTACACCTTC.

This chain uses TRBV6-1 with TRBJ1-5; D is unresolved. Germline-derived CDR1 and CDR2 are MNHNS and SASEGT. CDR3 size: 17 residues. V lost 4 bases and J lost 5, with 21 bases in between. CDR3 coding DNA: TGTGCCAGCAGTGTTTCAAGCGTACGATATCGTTATCAGCCCCAGCATTTT. Amino acid sequence: CASSVSSVRYRYQPQHF.

V gene TRBV28 combines with J gene TRBJ1-5, with a possible D match to TRBD1 (5 bases). Trimming removed 6 bases from V and 7 bases from J, with 16 bases in between. This CDR3 comprises 14 residues. In germline, CDR1 is MDHEN, CDR2 SYDVKM. The CDR3 spells CASSPGHYRQPQHF. CDR3 sequence (DNA): TGTGCCAGCAGCCCCGGACACTATCGCCAGCCCCAGCATTTT.

The genes are TRBV18 and TRBJ2-5; D is uncertain. TRBJ2-7 matches the DNA end more closely, so the J call is doubtful. The CDR3 loop spans 17 amino acids. Per the germline V gene, CDR1 is KGHSH and CDR2 is LQKENI. CDR3 sequence (DNA): TGTGCCAGCTCACCCGTCATTACGTCCCTAATTCCTTACGAGCAGTACTTC. Amino acid sequence: CASSPVITSLIPYEQYF.

The table lists this clonotype with a few counts. The chain has TRBV4-1 and TRBJ1-1, with 9 nucleotides matching TRBD1. V lost 4 bases to trimming and J lost 2 bases; unmatched junction nucleotides: 8. In germline, CDR1 is MGHRA, CDR2 YSYEKL. This CDR3 spans 16 amino acids. The CDR3 DNA follows: TGCGCCAGCAGCCCTTGGACAGGGGCCCACAACACTGAAGCTTTCTTT. It yields the protein CASSPWTGAHNTEAFF.

CDR3 sequence: CASSPMGLAGADEQYF. The DNA of the CDR3 is TGTGCCAGCAGCCCGATGGGACTAGCGGGGGCTGATGAGCAGTACTTC. The rearrangement joins TRBV7-2 to TRBJ2-7; 14 bases fit TRBD2. V lost 5 bases and J lost 7; bases outside the gene matches: 10. CDR1 is SGHTA, CDR2 FQGNSA, per germline. The CDR3 runs 16 residues.